These T cell receptor beta chains were read from a single sample in a study of blood T cell repertoires in COVID-19. The protocol was immunoSEQ multiplex PCR, while the TCRdb copy is restricted to in-frame clones and leaves out a portion. The table includes about 160,000 clones, 80% to 90% detected once. Material for sequencing was peripheral blood. The receptor source for this set is a man between 65 and 85 years old with acute or convalescent COVID-19. Both conserved end residues are part of each CDR3. The D gene is left open where the match is weak. Size is stated for part of the rows, as once, few or many counts, or as a class when the clone is expanded.

d_call	clone_size	j_call	v_call	cdr3_aa	cdr3_nt
-	-	TRBJ2-1	TRBV2	CASIYPPSPRSYNEQFF	TGTGCCAGCATATATCCACCGTCCCCGCGCTCCTACAATGAGCAGTTCTTC
-	-	TRBJ1-5	TRBV19	CASSIRKGQEPQHF	TGTGCCAGTAGTATTAGGAAGGGGCAGGAGCCCCAGCATTTT
TRBD2	once	TRBJ2-5	TRBV28	CASSSRLAQETQYF	TGTGCCAGCAGTTCTAGACTAGCCCAAGAGACCCAGTACTTC
TRBD2	-	TRBJ2-3	TRBV5-1	CASSLLAGGGDTQYF	TGCGCCAGCAGCTTGCTAGCGGGAGGGGGAGATACGCAGTATTTT
TRBD1	-	TRBJ1-5	TRBV7-3	CASSLQGNQPQHF	TGTGCCAGCAGCCTACAGGGGAATCAGCCCCAGCATTTT
TRBD2	-	TRBJ2-7	TRBV9	CASSVTSGSYEQYF	TGTGCCAGCAGCGTAACTAGCGGTTCCTACGAACAGTACTTC
-	-	TRBJ1-1	TRBV5-1	CASSLIPSEGTEAFF	TGCGCCAGCAGCTTGATACCCAGTGAGGGCACTGAAGCTTTCTTT
-	-	TRBJ1-2	TRBV28	CASSLIPGVYGYTF	TGTGCCAGCAGTTTAATCCCAGGGGTGTATGGCTACACCTTC
TRBD2	-	TRBJ2-5	TRBV4-2	CASSQAVGTRGQETQYF	TGTGCCAGCAGCCAAGCGGTCGGGACTAGGGGCCAAGAGACCCAGTACTTC
-	-	TRBJ2-2	TRBV25-1	CASSKTGATGELFF	TGTGCCAGCAGTAAGACGGGTGCGACCGGGGAGCTGTTTTTT
TRBD2	-	TRBJ2-7	TRBV9	CASSLGTSGIYEQYF	TGTGCCAGCAGCCTCGGGACTAGCGGGATTTACGAGCAGTACTTC
TRBD1	-	TRBJ2-3	TRBV5-1	CASSLQGVGTDTQYF	TGCGCCAGCAGCTTGCAGGGGGTCGGCACAGATACGCAGTATTTT
TRBD1	-	TRBJ2-7	TRBV18	CASSPGTGGSYEQYF	TGTGCCAGCTCACCAGGGACAGGGGGATCCTACGAGCAGTACTTC